Following are 25 T cell receptor beta chains from one sample sequenced in a study of T cell repertoires in cytomegalovirus infection. MiXCR, applied by TCRdb to the reads, yields one record per CDR3 protein. The table shows about 310,000 distinct CDR3 sequences, with about 17% occurring only once. The sample comprised PBMCs. Every receptor here comes from a human donor in good health (CMV status not recorded). Some clones in this sample may be carry-over from other donors' samples.

The table lists this clonotype with many counts. The chain recombines TRBV7-2 with TRBJ1-4, with 7 nucleotides matching TRBD1. The CDR3 spans 15 residues. CDR1 SGHTA and CDR2 FQGNSA come from the germline V gene. After removal of 5 bases from V and 8 bases from J, the junction contained 11 bases not matched to a gene. CDR3 nucleotides: TGTGCCAGCAGCCTCACCGGGACAGTAAGGGAAAAACTGTTTTTT. Its protein product is CASSLTGTVREKLFF.

The sample holds one count of this clonotype. The J gene is TRBJ1-2, the V gene TRBV20-1; TRBD1 might be the D (5 bases). This CDR3 comprises 13 residues. Germline V gene lookup returns CDR1 DFQATT and CDR2 SNEGSKA (reference sequence). Trimming took 6 bases from V and 6 from J, leaving 17 bases between them. CDR3 coding DNA: TGCAGTGCCCAGAGGGAGGTGGGGCATGGCTACACCTTC. Encoded protein: CSAQREVGHGYTF.

This clonotype was detected once. A clone one base away is much larger, so this may be a read error. V usage is TRBV7-6 and J usage is TRBJ2-7; 7 bases match TRBD1. CDR3 size: 15 residues. Germline CDR1 SGHVS, CDR2 FNYEAQ. V was clipped by 8 bases and J by 3 bases; unmatched bases: 13. The CDR3 here is CASGPPAGGYYEQYF. The CDR3 coding sequence is TGTGCCAGCGGCCCGCCGGCAGGGGGATACTACGAGCAGTACTTC.

This clonotype has just a few counts. The J gene is TRBJ1-4, the V gene TRBV7-9; possible D gene TRBD1, 5 bases. Trimming stripped 1 base from V and 1 base from J, with 19 bases between. CDR1 is SEHNR, CDR2 FQNEAQ, per germline (reference sequence). The CDR3 consists of 19 residues. CDR3 bases: TGTGCCAGCAGCTTAGGCCGGTTGGCAGGGCTCAAAACTAATGAAAAACTGTTTTTT. It encodes CASSLGRLAGLKTNEKLFF.

V gene TRBV5-1 combines with J gene TRBJ2-1; TRBD2 agrees at 15 bases. The CDR3 runs to 19 residues. The germline V gene has CDR1 SGHRS and CDR2 YFSETQ. V lost 4 bases to trimming and J lost 2 bases; unmatched junction nucleotides: 10. CDR3 residues: CASSLAGTSGGKTYNEQFF. In DNA form, the CDR3 reads TGCGCCAGCAGCCTAGCCGGGACTAGCGGGGGGAAGACCTACAATGAGCAGTTCTTC.

The table lists this clonotype with many counts. The rearrangement joins TRBV12-3 or TRBV12-4 to TRBJ2-3, with D possibly being TRBD2 (6 bases). V shed 6 bases and J shed 0 bases, with 10 bases lying between them. The CDR3 totals 14 residues. CDR3 nucleotides: TGTGCCAGCAGCACTAGCAGAAGCACAGATACGCAGTATTTT. Translating it yields CASSTSRSTDTQYF.

This clonotype was seen more than once but under ten times. The chain recombines TRBV20-1 with TRBJ2-1; 11 bases map to TRBD1. Looked up from germline, CDR1 is DFQATT and CDR2 is SNEGSKA (reference sequence). Trimming removed 0 bases from V and 7 bases from J; junction bases left unmatched: 8. The CDR3 is 16 residues long. The CDR3 protein is CSARDRRTGGLNEQFF. The CDR3 nucleotides read TGCAGTGCTAGAGATCGAAGGACAGGGGGCCTTAATGAGCAGTTCTTC.

This clonotype occurred a few times. The chain has TRBV6-5 and TRBJ1-1, with unresolved D. The V end lost 5 bases, the J end lost 3 bases, and 19 bases lay between the germline ends. This CDR3 is 16 amino acids long. Looked up from germline, CDR1 is MNHEY and CDR2 is SVGAGI. The CDR3 loop reads CASSRPPTGGDTEAFF. CDR3 sequence (DNA): TGTGCCAGCAGTCGTCCTCCGACGGGAGGTGACACTGAAGCTTTCTTT.

J is TRBJ2-2 and V is TRBV18, with D perhaps matching TRBD2 (6 bases). The germline V gene has CDR1 KGHSH and CDR2 LQKENI. V lost 3 bases, J lost 7 bases, and 15 bases lay in between. This CDR3 is built from 15 residues. This chain's CDR3 is CASSPLTGGSGELFF. The CDR3 DNA sequence: TGTGCCAGCTCACCTCTCACCGGGGGAAGCGGGGAGCTGTTTTTT. The whole variable domain, filled in from reference TRBV18 and TRBJ2-2, reads NAGVMQNPRHLVRRRGQEARLRCSPMKGHSHVYWYRQLPEEGLKFMVYLQKENIIDESGMPKERFSAEFPKEGPSILRIQQVVRGDSAAYFCASSPLTGGSGELFFGEGSRLTVL.

This clonotype was counted ten times or more. The rearrangement joins TRBV7-8 to TRBJ1-5; D unclear. CDR3 length equals 18 residues. The germline CDR1 and CDR2 sequences are SGHVS and FQNEAQ. V lost 2 bases, J lost 7 bases, and 24 bases lay in between. CDR3 in DNA: TGTGCCAGCAGCTTAATCTGGGTACGGGAGGGTTCCAAGCAGCCCCAGCATTTT. Translation: CASSLIWVREGSKQPQHF.

The DNA for the CDR3 is TGTGCCAGCTCACCCCAGACAGGTAGCACAGATACGCAGTATTTT. Translated, it gives CASSPQTGSTDTQYF. V gene TRBV18 combines with J gene TRBJ2-3, with D tentatively TRBD1 (6 bases). Germline V gene lookup returns CDR1 KGHSH and CDR2 LQKENI. The CDR3 totals 15 residues. Trimming removed 3 bases at V and 0 bases at J, with 10 bases between.

Many counts were recorded for this clonotype. This sequence joins TRBV12-3 or TRBV12-4 and TRBJ1-5; no clear D. V shed 4 bases and J shed 3 bases, with 13 bases lying between them. The CDR3 covers 15 residues. The DNA for the CDR3 is TGTGCCAGCAGTTCCGACCCAATGAACAATCAGCCCCAGCATTTT. It encodes CASSSDPMNNQPQHF.

This clonotype was detected ten times or more. The chain is built from TRBV7-2 and TRBJ2-3; D gene unclear. The CDR3 sequence is 14 residues long. Germline V gene sequence: CDR1 SGHTA, CDR2 FQGNSA. V lost 1 base to trimming and J lost 0 bases, with 5 bases between them. The CDR3 coding sequence is TGTGCCAGCAGCTTAGTATTCAGCACAGATACGCAGTATTTT. It codes for CASSLVFSTDTQYF.

At least ten counts were recorded for this clonotype. V is TRBV6-5 and J is TRBJ1-2, with 7 bases matching TRBD1. This CDR3 region has 13 residues. With V trimmed by 0 bases and J by 7 bases, 2 bases remained unmatched. The V gene's germline CDR1 is MNHEY and CDR2 SVGAGI. This CDR3 is CASSYSRTGGYTF. CDR3 DNA: TGTGCCAGCAGTTACTCGCGGACAGGTGGCTACACCTTC.

This clonotype has a count of ten or more. The chain is built from TRBV7-2 and TRBJ2-7; D might be TRBD1 or TRBD2, each matching 5 bases. The CDR3 has 15 amino acids. V shed 2 bases and J shed 3 bases, with 14 bases lying between them. Germline values: CDR1 SGHTA, CDR2 FQGNSA. CDR3 protein: CASSLRGEGNYEQYF. CDR3 DNA: TGTGCCAGCAGCTTACGAGGAGAGGGGAACTACGAGCAGTACTTC.

The V call is TRBV27, the J call TRBJ2-1; TRBD2 agrees at 14 bases. Looked up from germline, CDR1 is MNHEY and CDR2 is SMNVEV (reference sequence). This CDR3 is built from 15 residues. V shed 4 bases and J 8 bases; nucleotides not matched to a gene: 4. CDR3 in DNA: TGTGCCAGCAGTTCGGGACTAGCGGGGGTAGATGAGCAGTTCTTC. Its protein product is CASSSGLAGVDEQFF.

J is TRBJ2-3 and V is TRBV27; tentatively, D is TRBD2 (5 bases). The germline gives CDR1 MNHEY, CDR2 SMNVEV (reference sequence). The V end lost 6 bases, the J end lost 2 bases, and 18 bases lay between the germline ends. This CDR3 contains 16 residues. The CDR3 here is CASSYSAPGPTDTQYF. The CDR3 DNA follows: TGTGCCAGCAGCTATAGCGCGCCAGGCCCCACAGATACGCAGTATTTT.

Ten or more counts support this clonotype. The chain employs TRBV6-1 and TRBJ1-2; D ambiguous. In germline, CDR1 is MNHNS, CDR2 SASEGT. V lost 2 bases to trimming and J lost 7 bases, with 14 bases between them. CDR3 length: 14 amino acids. The CDR3 loop reads CASSEREDYSGYTF. The CDR3 nucleotides read TGTGCCAGCAGTGAAAGGGAGGACTACTCTGGCTACACCTTC.

The chain links TRBV20-1 to TRBJ2-1; D is undetermined. The CDR3 runs to 10 residues. V was clipped by 6 bases and J by 4 bases, with 4 bases between them. Germline V CDR1 and CDR2: DFQATT, SNEGSKA (reference sequence). CDR3 amino acids: CSAGYNEQFF. CDR3 bases: TGCAGTGCGGGGTACAATGAGCAGTTCTTC.

This clonotype was counted only a few times. DNA of the CDR3: TGTGCCAGCAGTGCGGACAGGGGGCGCGGGGAGACCCAGTACTTC. Its translation: CASSADRGRGETQYF. The V gene is TRBV6-6, the J gene TRBJ2-5; TRBD1 matches 11 bases. This CDR3 spans 15 amino acids. V lost 5 bases and J lost 5; bases outside the gene matches: 7. Looked up from germline, CDR1 is MNHNY and CDR2 is SVGAGI (reference sequence).

This clonotype was picked up many times. V usage is TRBV18 and J usage is TRBJ2-7, with D tentatively TRBD1 or TRBD2 (5 bases each). Germline values: CDR1 KGHSH, CDR2 LQKENI. This CDR3 contains 14 residues. The ends were cut back, 6 bases at V and 2 bases at J, with 14 bases in the middle. The CDR3 protein is CASSPGRLAYEQYF. As DNA, the CDR3 is TGTGCCAGCTCCCCAGGGAGACTCGCCTACGAGCAGTACTTC.

This clonotype has more than one count but fewer than ten. The V gene is TRBV12-3 or TRBV12-4, the J gene TRBJ2-1, with 12 positions matching TRBD1. J lost 7 bases, V lost 5 bases, and 6 bases had no gene match. The CDR3 consists of 15 residues. CDR3 sequence: CASSTRDRGLNEQFF. CDR3 nucleotide sequence: TGTGCCAGCAGTACCCGGGACAGGGGGCTTAATGAGCAGTTCTTC.

This sequence joins TRBV6-6 and TRBJ1-5; the D gene is possibly TRBD1 (6 bases). This CDR3 has 13 amino acids. V was cut by 6 bases and J by 5 bases, with 11 bases left in between. Germline V gene lookup returns CDR1 MNHNY and CDR2 SVGAGI (reference sequence). DNA of the CDR3: TGTGCCAGCAGAAGGGACACCTATCAGCCCCAGCATTTT. This gives the protein CASRRDTYQPQHF.

This clonotype was detected a few times. This chain uses TRBV7-9 with TRBJ2-5; D possibly corresponds to TRBD2 (5 bases). V was cut by 0 bases and J by 4 bases, with 12 bases left in between. The germline V gene encodes CDR1 SEHNR and CDR2 FQNEAQ (reference sequence). The CDR3 is made up of 15 amino acids. This CDR3 reads CASSLASMSGETQYF. DNA of the CDR3: TGTGCCAGCAGCTTAGCGAGCATGAGCGGAGAGACCCAGTACTTC.

Concerning this clonotype: This may arise from a read error, as a much more abundant clone is one base away. No DNA is shown, since the ends of the CDR3 on it are uncertain; the CDR3 is the one TCRdb lists. The chain is built from TRBV6-1 and TRBJ2-7; TRBD1 is taken as the D call from the table, unchecked against the DNA. Germline V lookup: CDR1 MNHNS, CDR2 SASEGT. The CDR3 is 14 amino acids long, termini counted. CDR3 sequence reads: CASRFGQGAYEQCF.